This TCR beta chain was identified during a study of identical twins. Germline-derived CDR1 and CDR2 are DFQATT and SNEGSKA (reference sequence). The CDR3 is 13 amino acids. V dropped 3 bases and J dropped 8 bases, with 15 bases sitting between them. Study findings and constraints: High-abundance cord blood beta clonotypes had fewer insertions; memory repertoires showed none. A cross-sectional statistical analysis, not follow-up of the same donors, supported the conclusions.

No donor was unhealthy or non-Caucasian. A note on this clonotype: As yet, its antigen is unknown.

cDNA carried unique molecular identifiers, and a universal primer site was added by template switching. TCRdb analysed the 5' RACE reads with MiXCR anew, one entry per CDR3 protein. The sample records roughly 1,500,000 distinct CDR3 sequences, roughly 35% being singletons. What was sequenced was cord blood. The V call is TRBV20-1, the J call TRBJ2-3; D perhaps matches TRBD2 (6 bases). This receptor was taken from a newborn girl in good health. CDR3 nucleotide sequence: TGCAGTGCTAGCCCGGCGGGAAGAGTTACGCAGTATTTT. It yields the protein CSASPAGRVTQYF.